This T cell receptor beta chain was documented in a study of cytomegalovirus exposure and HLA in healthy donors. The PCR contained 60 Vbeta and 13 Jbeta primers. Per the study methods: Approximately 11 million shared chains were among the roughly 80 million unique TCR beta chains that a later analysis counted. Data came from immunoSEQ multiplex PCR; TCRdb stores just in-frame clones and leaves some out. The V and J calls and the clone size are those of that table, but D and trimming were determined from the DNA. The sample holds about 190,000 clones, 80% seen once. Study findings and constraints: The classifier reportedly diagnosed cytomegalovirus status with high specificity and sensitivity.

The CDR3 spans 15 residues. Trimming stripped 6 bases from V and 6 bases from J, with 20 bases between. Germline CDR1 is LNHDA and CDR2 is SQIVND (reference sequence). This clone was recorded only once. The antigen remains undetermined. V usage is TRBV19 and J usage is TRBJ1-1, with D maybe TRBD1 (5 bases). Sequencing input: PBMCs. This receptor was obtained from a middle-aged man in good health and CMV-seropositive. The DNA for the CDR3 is TGTGCCAGTAGCCCTAGGGTCCAGGGAAACCCTGAAGCTTTCTTT. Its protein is CASSPRVQGNPEAFF.